Below are 7 T cell receptor beta chains sequenced from a single sample in a study of T cells after posttransplantation cyclophosphamide. Assay: immunoSEQ multiplex PCR; the TCRdb copy retains only in-frame clones and omits some. The table shows more than 60,000 clones, with roughly 93% occurring only once. Sequencing input: PBMCs. The source is a woman younger than 45 in good health and a related stem cell transplant donor.

The V and J genes are TRBV4-3 and TRBJ1-2; 12 bases match TRBD1. Trimming removed 3 bases from V and 5 bases from J; junction bases left unmatched: 4. This CDR3 contains 15 residues. The germline V gene encodes CDR1 LGHNA and CDR2 YSLEER. The CDR3 nucleotides read TGCGCCAGCAGCCAGGGGGACAGGGGGCTTTATGGCTACACCTTC. It translates to CASSQGDRGLYGYTF.

V and J are TRBV4-3 and TRBJ1-1; D uncertain. Germline CDR1 is LGHNA and CDR2 is YSLEER. The V and J ends lost 1 base and 2 bases respectively, with 8 bases between them. There are 14 residues in the CDR3. CDR3 nucleotide sequence: TGCGCCAGCAGCCAAGGGCCACAAAACACTGAAGCTTTCTTT. This sequence encodes CASSQGPQNTEAFF.

V gene TRBV6-5 combines with J gene TRBJ1-1; D ambiguous. The CDR3 runs to 14 residues. The V and J ends lost 4 bases and 6 bases respectively, with 15 bases between them. Germline CDR1 and CDR2: MNHEY and SVGAGI. CDR3 in amino acids: CASSSTARRPEAFF. The CDR3, as DNA: TGTGCCAGCAGTTCCACGGCGCGGCGGCCTGAAGCTTTCTTT.

This clone was seen just once. The chain is built from TRBV29-1 and TRBJ2-3; tentative D call: TRBD2 (6 bases). Trimming shortened V by 5 bases and J by 0 bases, and 15 bases separated the two germline ends. Germline CDR1 reads SQVTM; CDR2 reads ANQGSEA. The CDR3 covers 15 residues. CDR3 loop: CSVPGRGHSTDTQYF. In DNA, the CDR3 is TGCAGCGTTCCTGGGCGGGGTCACAGCACAGATACGCAGTATTTT.

V is TRBV5-5 and J is TRBJ2-2, with D tentatively TRBD1 (5 bases). The germline V gene encodes CDR1 SGHKS and CDR2 YYEKEE (reference sequence). V was cut by 2 bases and J by 1 base, with 12 bases left in between. The CDR3 has 16 amino acids. CDR3 loop: CASSFRPDKNTGELFF. CDR3 bases: TGTGCCAGCAGCTTTCGACCGGACAAGAACACCGGGGAGCTGTTTTTT.

The V and J genes are TRBV10-3 and TRBJ1-2, with D unclear. V lost 3 bases, J lost 3 bases, and 29 bases lay in between. CDR3 length: 20 amino acids. CDR1 is ENHRY and CDR2 is SYGVKD in the germline V gene. CDR3 nucleotides: TGTGCCATCAGTGAATATGACTCCGGAAGAGGGTCGCCTAGGGACTATGGCTACACCTTC. It is translated as CAISEYDSGRGSPRDYGYTF.

The chain employs TRBV6-4 and TRBJ2-3, with D hard to call. Germline loops: CDR1 MRHNA, CDR2 SNTAGT. V was trimmed by 8 bases and J by 2 bases, leaving 14 bases between them. CDR3 size: 14 residues. CDR3 amino acids: CASGLTENTDTQYF. The DNA for the CDR3 is TGTGCCAGCGGCTTAACAGAGAACACAGATACGCAGTATTTT.